Below, 13 T cell receptor beta chains from the same sample are listed, as sequenced in a study of monozygotic twins with cystic fibrosis. TCRdb's table, derived via immunoSEQ multiplex PCR, lists solely in-frame clones and lacks some. The sample includes about 24,000 clones, 80% to 95% of them seen just once. The sample was blood. Receptors originate from a girl aged 2 to 9 with cystic fibrosis.

CDR3 coding DNA: TGTGCCAGCAGCTTAGAAGACAGGGGAAACACTGAAGCTTTCTTT. Protein sequence: CASSLEDRGNTEAFF. The chain joins TRBV13 to TRBJ1-1; 8 bases align to TRBD1. This CDR3 is built from 15 residues. The trim removed 1 base at V and 2 bases at J, leaving 3 bases unmatched. The germline CDR1 and CDR2 sequences are PRHDT and FYEKMQ (reference sequence).

In nucleotides, the CDR3 is TGTGCCAGCAGTTTTTTGGGGAGCGGATCCTACAATGAGCAGTTCTTC. Its translation is CASSFLGSGSYNEQFF. This chain connects TRBV28 to TRBJ2-1; maybe TRBD2 (5 bases). In germline, CDR1 is MDHEN, CDR2 SYDVKM. The CDR3 covers 16 residues. Trimming removed 3 bases from V and 1 base from J, with 13 bases in between.

V gene TRBV7-2 combines with J gene TRBJ2-1; D not resolved. V lost 1 base to trimming and J lost 8 bases, with 6 bases between them. This CDR3 is built from 12 residues. The germline CDR1 and CDR2 sequences are SGHTA and FQGNSA. In DNA, the CDR3 is TGTGCCAGCAGCTTAGGGGCGTATGAGCAGTTCTTC. This encodes CASSLGAYEQFF.

This chain links TRBV18 with TRBJ1-5; no definite D call. The V and J ends lost 4 bases and 0 bases respectively, with 4 bases between them. This CDR3 is built from 13 residues. CDR1 and CDR2 from the germline V gene are KGHSH and LQKENI. The DNA for the CDR3 is TGTGCCAGCTCACGGGCTAGCAATCAGCCCCAGCATTTT. It codes for CASSRASNQPQHF. Complete variable domain (other parts from reference TRBV18 and TRBJ1-5): NAGVMQNPRHLVRRRGQEARLRCSPMKGHSHVYWYRQLPEEGLKFMVYLQKENIIDESGMPKERFSAEFPKEGPSILRIQQVVRGDSAAYFCASSRASNQPQHFGDGTRLSIL.

This rearrangement joins TRBV5-4 to TRBJ2-7, with TRBD2 matching 7 bases. After removal of 7 bases from V and 2 bases from J, the junction contained 6 bases not matched to a gene. CDR1 and CDR2 (germline): SGHNT, YYREEE (reference sequence). The CDR3 has 13 residues. The DNA for the CDR3 is TGTGCCAGCGGTCTAGCGGATACCTACGAGCAGTACTTC. It encodes CASGLADTYEQYF.

The chain combines TRBV29-1 with TRBJ1-1, with 7 bases lining up with TRBD1. Germline V gene data show CDR1 as SQVTM and CDR2 as ANQGSEA. Trimming at V came to 1 base and at J to 1 base, leaving 9 bases not matched to a gene. The CDR3 consists of 16 residues. This CDR3 is CSVEGKGDRANTEAFF. CDR3 nucleotides: TGCAGCGTTGAAGGTAAGGGCGACAGGGCGAACACTGAAGCTTTCTTT.

The gene calls are TRBV20-1 and TRBJ1-2; D is ambiguous. Trimming removed 1 base at V and 6 bases at J, with 6 bases between. Germline V gene sequence: CDR1 DFQATT, CDR2 SNEGSKA (reference sequence). The CDR3 runs 11 residues. CDR3 in DNA: TGCAGTGCTAGAGTCAGGCATGGCTACACCTTC. Translated, it gives CSARVRHGYTF.

CDR3 coding DNA: TGTGCCAGCAGTTACGGGGAAGCCTACGAGCAGTACTTC. It codes for CASSYGEAYEQYF. The V gene is TRBV6-5, the J gene TRBJ2-7; D is unresolved. Germline-derived CDR1 and CDR2 are MNHEY and SVGAGI. The CDR3 spans 13 residues. The V gene lost 2 bases and the J gene lost 2 bases, with 7 bases spanning the gap.

J is TRBJ1-3 and V is TRBV18; D call uncertain. The V gene's germline CDR1 is KGHSH and CDR2 LQKENI. The CDR3 is 17 residues long. Trimming took off 3 bases at V and 0 bases at J, with 15 bases between the two ends. The CDR3 coding sequence is TGTGCCAGCTCACCTAGACGGGGAGCCCTCTCTGGAAACACCATATATTTT. As protein: CASSPRRGALSGNTIYF. The complete variable domain, with remaining parts taken from reference TRBV18 and TRBJ1-3, reads NAGVMQNPRHLVRRRGQEARLRCSPMKGHSHVYWYRQLPEEGLKFMVYLQKENIIDESGMPKERFSAEFPKEGPSILRIQQVVRGDSAAYFCASSPRRGALSGNTIYFGEGSWLTVV.

This sequence joins TRBV9 and TRBJ2-7; D unresolved. Germline V gives CDR1 SGDLS, CDR2 YYNGEE. The CDR3 spans 14 residues. Trimming took off 0 bases at V and 1 base at J, with 8 bases between the two ends. The CDR3 DNA reads TGTGCCAGCAGCGTAGGTGCCTCTTCCTACGAGCAGTACTTC. Protein product: CASSVGASSYEQYF.

J is TRBJ2-5 and V is TRBV9, with D possibly matching TRBD2 (5 bases). The V and J ends lost 0 bases and 5 bases respectively, with 8 bases between them. Germline lookup yields CDR1 SGDLS and CDR2 YYNGEE. The CDR3 covers 13 residues. CDR3 sequence reads: CASSVVGSETQYF. In DNA form, the CDR3 reads TGTGCCAGCAGCGTAGTTGGGAGCGAGACCCAGTACTTC. Using reference TRBV9 and TRBJ2-5 for the parts outside the CDR3, the full variable domain is DSGVTQTPKHLITATGQRVTLRCSPRSGDLSVYWYQQSLDQGLQFLIQYYNGEERAKGNILERFSAQQFPDLHSELNLSSLELGDSALYFCASSVVGSETQYFGPGTRLLVL.

V is TRBV6-6 and J is TRBJ2-7, with D perhaps matching TRBD2 (5 bases). The germline gives CDR1 MNHNY, CDR2 SVGAGI (reference sequence). The CDR3 sequence is 16 residues long. V was clipped by 5 bases and J by 1 base, with 18 bases between them. CDR3 DNA: TGTGCCAGCAGTCCACACCGGGATATTCCGTCCTACGAGCAGTACTTC. Amino acids: CASSPHRDIPSYEQYF.

This sequence joins TRBV30 and TRBJ1-2; the D is unclear. Germline values: CDR1 GTSNPN, CDR2 SVGIG (reference sequence). The CDR3 totals 12 residues. The V and J ends lost 0 bases and 6 bases respectively, with 8 bases between them. CDR3 loop: CAWSVNQNGYTF. The CDR3 region has the DNA TGTGCCTGGAGTGTAAACCAGAATGGCTACACCTTC.